The 16 T cell receptor beta chains in this list originate from one sample, sequenced in a study of human T cells and chemical hapten exposure. TCRdb re-derived calls from the RACE reads in MiXCR, one entry per CDR3 protein. This table holds 330,000 or so distinct CDR3 sequences, about 6% found once. Time point given: patch test 2, 6 weeks after DPC sensitization. Treatment here: therapeutic diphenylcyclopropenone sensitization with weekly scalp DPC. The sample here was whole blood, taken in connection with sensitization to the hapten diphenylcyclopropenone (DPC). The receptors derive from a woman in her late teens or twenties with alopecia areata. Some clones in this sample may be carry-over from other donors' samples.

This clonotype was detected only a few times. An end of the junction does not agree with germline; a read error may underlie this. V usage is TRBV14 and J usage is TRBJ2-3, with 10 positions matching TRBD2. CDR1 and CDR2 from the germline V gene are SGHDN and FVKESK. The CDR3 runs 16 residues. CDR3 sequence (DNA): TGTGCCAGCAGTCAAGTGAGCGGGGGGGGCCCAGATACGCAGTATTTT. Translation: CASSQVSGGGPDTQYF.

This clonotype was recorded a few times. The rearrangement links TRBV2 to TRBJ1-3; D call uncertain. With 9 bases removed from V and 0 bases from J, the gap between germline ends came to 9 bases. The CDR3 runs 13 residues. Germline V gene data show CDR1 as SNHLY and CDR2 as FYNNEI. The DNA of the CDR3 is TGTGCCAGTCAACAGTTCTCTGGAAACACCATATATTTT. Translation gives CASQQFSGNTIYF. The whole variable domain, filled in from reference TRBV2 and TRBJ1-3, reads EPEVTQTPSHQVTQMGQEVILRCVPISNHLYFYWYRQILGQKVEFLVSFYNNEISEKSEIFDDQFSVERPDGSNFTLKIRSTKLEDSAMYFCASQQFSGNTIYFGEGSWLTVV.

The table lists this clonotype with many counts. The J gene is TRBJ2-6, the V gene TRBV3-1, with 10 bases matching TRBD1. This CDR3 spans 18 amino acids. From germline, CDR1 is LGHDT and CDR2 YNNKEL (reference sequence). After removal of 3 bases from V and 4 bases from J, the junction contained 9 bases not matched to a gene. As DNA, the CDR3 is TGTGCCAGCAGCCATACCGGGACAGGGGATTCGGGGGCCAACGTCCTGACTTTC. It yields the protein CASSHTGTGDSGANVLTF.

The chain combines TRBV20-1 with TRBJ2-7; the match to TRBD1 covers 7 bases. The J segment lost 1 base and the V segment lost 6 bases, leaving 6 bases of the junction unmatched. The CDR3 loop spans 13 amino acids. Germline assignment: CDR1 DFQATT and CDR2 SNEGSKA (reference sequence). In nucleotides, the CDR3 is TGCAGTGCCCCCGGGACAGCATCCTACGAGCAGTACTTC. It codes for CSAPGTASYEQYF.

This clonotype was recorded a few times. The rearrangement links TRBV6-5 to TRBJ2-7; no clear D. The CDR3 sequence is 14 residues long. CDR1 is MNHEY, CDR2 SVGAGI, per germline. Deletions cut 0 bases from V and 3 bases from J, with 9 bases between. CDR3 region: CASSYSRVGYEQYF. The CDR3 bases are TGTGCCAGCAGTTACTCCCGGGTTGGCTACGAGCAGTACTTC.

Many counts were recorded for this clonotype. The V gene is TRBV10-3, the J gene TRBJ1-6; possible D gene TRBD1, 5 bases. The CDR3 length is 13 residues. Germline assignment: CDR1 ENHRY and CDR2 SYGVKD. With 10 bases removed from V and 6 bases from J, the gap between germline ends came to 13 bases. CDR3 DNA: TGTGCCACCAGCTTTGGGGCTAATTCACCCCTCCACTTT. Translating it yields CATSFGANSPLHF.

The rearrangement joins TRBV9 to TRBJ2-5; TRBD1 agrees at 7 bases. With V trimmed by 3 bases and J by 1 base, 3 bases remained unmatched. In germline, CDR1 is SGDLS, CDR2 YYNGEE. The CDR3 has 14 amino acids. The CDR3 is CASSGQGFQETQYF. The CDR3 DNA sequence: TGTGCCAGCAGCGGACAGGGTTTCCAAGAGACCCAGTACTTC.

This clonotype was observed at least ten times. Since no conserved phenylalanine or tryptophan closes the CDR3, a read error is the likely cause. The DNA is omitted, as the CDR3 cannot be located on it reliably, and the CDR3 follows TCRdb's listing. The chain combines TRBV29-1 with TRBJ1-2. The CDR3 comprises 13 residues, both ends counted. CDR1 is SQVTM, CDR2 ANQGSEA, per germline. The CDR3 is CSVVGEGTFPPEV.

The chain combines TRBV27 with TRBJ1-1; TRBD1 agrees at 7 bases. This CDR3 has 15 residues. Unmatched junction bases numbered 9, after V lost 4 bases and J lost 4 bases. Germline values: CDR1 MNHEY, CDR2 SMNVEV (reference sequence). CDR3 bases: TGTGCCAGCAGTTCCTACAGGGGTGACGGCACTGAAGCTTTCTTT. Protein: CASSSYRGDGTEAFF.

This clonotype has ten or more counts. This chain links TRBV5-6 with TRBJ1-2; no firm D call. This CDR3 is built from 13 residues. The germline CDR1 and CDR2 sequences are SGHDT and YYEEEE. Trimming pared 0 bases from V and 4 bases from J, leaving 7 bases between. The CDR3 protein is CASSLVSAYGYTF. DNA for the CDR3: TGTGCCAGCAGCTTGGTATCAGCCTATGGCTACACCTTC.

This clonotype was recorded many times. V gene TRBV5-6 combines with J gene TRBJ1-1; no definite D call. The CDR3 is 12 residues long. In germline, CDR1 is SGHDT, CDR2 YYEEEE. With 5 bases removed from V and 1 base from J, the gap between germline ends came to 6 bases. This CDR3 reads CASRYGNTEAFF. DNA for the CDR3: TGTGCCAGCAGGTACGGGAACACTGAAGCTTTCTTT.

This clonotype occurred many times. V is TRBV29-1 and J is TRBJ1-4, with TRBD1 identical over 10 bases. Germline CDR1 reads SQVTM; CDR2 reads ANQGSEA. V trimming: 4 bases; J trimming: 6 bases; junction bases outside the gene matches: 2. CDR3 length equals 13 residues. CDR3 DNA sequence: TGCAGCGTTGCTGACAGGGGGCATGAAAAACTGTTTTTT. Protein product: CSVADRGHEKLFF.

This clonotype turned up a few times. The rearrangement links TRBV18 to TRBJ2-5; 9 bases align to TRBD2. Trimming cost V 2 bases and J 1 base; bases outside gene matches: 5. This CDR3 is built from 16 residues. From germline, CDR1 is KGHSH and CDR2 LQKENI. The CDR3 bases are TGTGCCAGCTCACCAGGGACTAGCACTAGCCAAGAGACCCAGTACTTC. Its protein product is CASSPGTSTSQETQYF.

This clonotype was counted between two and nine times. The rearrangement joins TRBV7-2 to TRBJ2-3; 7 bases match TRBD1. The germline CDR1 and CDR2 sequences are SGHTA and FQGNSA. The CDR3 is made up of 17 amino acids. V dropped 4 bases and J dropped 5; count of bases not matched to a gene: 15. The CDR3 coding sequence is TGTGCCAGCAGCTCAGAACCCGGTAAAGGGGGCATAGATACGCAGTATTTT. It yields the protein CASSSEPGKGGIDTQYF.

The chain has TRBV6-5 and TRBJ2-2; the D is unclear. In germline, CDR1 is MNHEY, CDR2 SVGAGI. V was pared by 2 bases and J by 6 bases, with 7 bases between. The CDR3 sequence is 13 residues long. The CDR3 sequence is CASSYGAAGELFF. CDR3 sequence (DNA): TGTGCCAGCAGTTACGGCGCGGCCGGGGAGCTGTTTTTT.

V and J are TRBV5-1 and TRBJ2-7; the match to TRBD1 covers 9 bases. The CDR3 spans 13 residues. Germline V gene lookup returns CDR1 SGHRS and CDR2 YFSETQ. The V and J ends lost 7 bases and 2 bases, in that order; junction bases with no gene match: 4. The DNA of the CDR3 is TGCGCCAGCCAGAGACAGGGGGCCTACGAGCAGTACTTC. As protein: CASQRQGAYEQYF.